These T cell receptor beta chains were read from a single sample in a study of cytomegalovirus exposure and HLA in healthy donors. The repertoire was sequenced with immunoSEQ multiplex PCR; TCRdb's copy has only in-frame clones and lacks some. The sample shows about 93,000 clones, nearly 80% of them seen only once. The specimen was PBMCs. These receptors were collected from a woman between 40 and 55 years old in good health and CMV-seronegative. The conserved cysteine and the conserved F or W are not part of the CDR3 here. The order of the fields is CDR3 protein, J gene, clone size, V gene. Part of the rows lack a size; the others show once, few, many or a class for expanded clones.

ASSLPGLANNEQF	TRBJ2-1	once	TRBV28
ASRFRSGSTETQY	TRBJ2-5	NA	TRBV5-1
ASSGGAGNTIY	TRBJ1-3	few	TRBV5-1
ASVRLQGNPQY	TRBJ2-7	NA	TRBV2
ASSPNGFRSTGELF	TRBJ2-2	once	TRBV18
AISVGGEKLF	TRBJ1-4	few	TRBV10-3
SVAEAPSGNTIY	TRBJ1-3	NA	TRBV29-1
ASTRTSDGSYEQY	TRBJ2-7	once	TRBV6-1
ASSLRQKSKIPLSTDTQY	TRBJ2-3	once	TRBV7-8
ASSFGGIGYGYT	TRBJ1-2	NA	TRBV7-9